The rows below give T cell receptor beta chains drawn from one sample of a study of T cell responses to AZD1222 COVID-19 vaccine. Assay: immunoSEQ multiplex PCR; the TCRdb copy retains only in-frame clones and omits some. Of some 150,000 clones in the sample, approximately 88% are singletons; the top ten hold more than 12%. The specimen was peripheral blood, collected on day 0 of AZD1222 vaccination. The receptors derive from an adult in good health. CDR3s include the opening cysteine and the closing phenylalanine or tryptophan. D genes are given only for firm matches. Size tells how often a clone was seen (once, few, many) or the class of an expanded clone, and some rows leave it out.

>TRBD2|once|TRBV11-2|TRBJ2-7
TGTGCCAGCAGCTCCACTAGCGAGGGCTACGAGCAGTACTTC
CASSSTSEGYEQYF
>TRBD1|NA|TRBV5-1|TRBJ2-1
TGCGCCAGCAGCTTTACAGGGGACTCCTACAATGAGCAGTTCTTC
CASSFTGDSYNEQFF
>TRBD1|once|TRBV27|TRBJ1-2
TGTGCCAGCAGTCCAGGGACAGGGGGCGTCTATGGCTACACCTTC
CASSPGTGGVYGYTF
>NA|NA|TRBV6-6|TRBJ1-1
TGTGCCAGCAACCTCCAGGGGATGAACACTGAAGCTTTCTTT
CASNLQGMNTEAFF
>TRBD1|NA|TRBV7-9|TRBJ1-6
TGTGCCAGCAGCCCGACAGGGGTGGGAGATAATTCACCCCTCCACTTT
CASSPTGVGDNSPLHF
>NA|NA|TRBV6-5|TRBJ2-2
TGTGCCAGCAGCCACCCTGGAGGGAACACCGGGGAGCTGTTTTTT
CASSHPGGNTGELFF
>NA|NA|TRBV12-3/TRBV12-4|TRBJ1-3
TGTGCCTATGAGTTCTCTGGAAACACCATATATTTT
CAYEFSGNTIYF
>TRBD1|NA|TRBV5-4|TRBJ1-1
TGTGCCAGCAGCCCAAGGGGGACAGAGAACACTGAAGCTTTCTTT
CASSPRGTENTEAFF
>NA|NA|TRBV6-5|TRBJ1-5
TGTGCCAGCAGTTACACAGGGAATAGCAATCAGCCCCAGCATTTT
CASSYTGNSNQPQHF
>TRBD1|NA|TRBV5-8|TRBJ2-5
TGTGCCAGCAGCCCAGGGGGAACGTCGAGGCGGGAGACCCAGTACTTC
CASSPGGTSRRETQYF
>NA|few|TRBV29-1|TRBJ1-1
TGCAGCGTGGCCCCCCGGGACACTGAAGCTTTCTTT
CSVAPRDTEAFF
>NA|NA|TRBV7-2|TRBJ2-7
TGTGCCAGCAGCTCGCCCCTGATTCGGGTCCGTGATTATGACTACGAGCAGTACTTC
CASSSPLIRVRDYDYEQYF
>NA|NA|TRBV13|TRBJ1-1
TGTGCCAGCAGCCCTATGGGGGTCGCTGAAGCTTTCTTT
CASSPMGVAEAFF
>NA|NA|TRBV5-8|TRBJ2-1
TGTGCCAGCAGCCCTAAAACAGGTTTTTCGGTCTTC
CASSPKTGFSVF
>NA|NA|TRBV3-1/TRBV3-2|TRBJ1-2
TGTGCCAGCAGCCTGACATCCGGGGGAGGCTATGGCTACACCTTC
CASSLTSGGGYGYTF
>TRBD1|NA|TRBV7-3|TRBJ1-2
TGTGCCAGCAGCTTAGGGGGACAGTCCTCCAGCTATGGCTACACCTTC
CASSLGGQSSSYGYTF
>NA|NA|TRBV7-9|TRBJ2-7
TGTGCCAGCAGCCGTCCCGGGACTGCTACCTACGAGCAGTACTTC
CASSRPGTATYEQYF
>NA|NA|TRBV23-1|TRBJ1-3
TGCGCCAGCAGTCAATCGATTATGGGAAACACCATATATTTT
CASSQSIMGNTIYF
>TRBD1|NA|TRBV15|TRBJ1-1
TGTGCCACCAGCTCCCGGGACAGGGGGATCACTGAAGCTTTCTTT
CATSSRDRGITEAFF
>NA|NA|TRBV2|TRBJ1-2
TGTGCCAGCAGTGAAGCGATGGGGGGCTACACCTTC
CASSEAMGGYTF
>NA|NA|TRBV18|TRBJ1-6
TGTGCCAGCTCACCACAGGGGCAAAGCTCCTATAATTCACCCCTCCACTTT
CASSPQGQSSYNSPLHF
>TRBD1|NA|TRBV19|TRBJ2-3
TGTGCCAGTAGTCCAGGGACAGGGAGAGGGATTATGGGCACAGATACGCAGTATTTT
CASSPGTGRGIMGTDTQYF
>TRBD1|NA|TRBV6-6|TRBJ1-1
TGTGCCAGCAGTCGACAGGGGGCTAGATTCAACACTGAAGCTTTCTTT
CASSRQGARFNTEAFF
>NA|NA|TRBV15|TRBJ1-2
TGTGCCACCAGCAGAGGCAGGGGCCAGATCTATGGCTACACCTTC
CATSRGRGQIYGYTF
>NA|NA|TRBV27|TRBJ1-5
TGTGCCAGCAGCCGGAACAGAGGTGGAAATAGCAATCAGCCCCAGCATTTT
CASSRNRGGNSNQPQHF
>TRBD1|NA|TRBV7-9|TRBJ1-4
TGTGCCAGCAGCTTTGGGGGACAGCCAAATGAAAAACTGTTTTTT
CASSFGGQPNEKLFF
>NA|NA|TRBV6-5|TRBJ1-1
TGTGCCAGCAGAAAGGACGGTGAAGCTTTCTTT
CASRKDGEAFF
>NA|NA|TRBV19|TRBJ1-2
TGTGCCAGTAGCACTTCGGAGGGCTACACCTTC
CASSTSEGYTF
>NA|NA|TRBV5-6|TRBJ1-3
TGTGCCAGCAGCCCAGGGGCGGCCGCGAGAAACACCATATATTTT
CASSPGAAARNTIYF
>NA|NA|TRBV28|TRBJ1-2
TGTGCCAGCAGTTTATGGGATTACGGCTACACCTTC
CASSLWDYGYTF
>NA|NA|TRBV7-2|TRBJ1-2
TGTGCCAGCAGCTTATTAAGGGGCTACACCTTC
CASSLLRGYTF
>NA|NA|TRBV3-1/TRBV3-2|TRBJ2-3
TGTGCCAGCAGCCATAACGGTGCGGGCACAGATACGCAGTATTTT
CASSHNGAGTDTQYF
>NA|NA|TRBV15|TRBJ1-5
TGTGCCACCAGCAGATATCAGGGTAGAAATCAGCCCCAGCATTTT
CATSRYQGRNQPQHF
>TRBD1|NA|TRBV29-1|TRBJ1-2
TGCAGCGTTGAAGAGTCTCGCAGGGGGCTTAACTATGGCTACACCTTC
CSVEESRRGLNYGYTF
>TRBD1|NA|TRBV5-1|TRBJ2-1
TGCGCCAGCAGCCCTGGGACAGGGGGCAACGAGCAGTTCTTC
CASSPGTGGNEQFF
>NA|NA|TRBV12-2|TRBJ2-7
TGTGCAAGTCGCTTCTCCGGGGGGAAGAGCTACGAGCAGTACTTC
CASRFSGGKSYEQYF
>NA|few|TRBV2|TRBJ1-2
TGTGCCAGCAGTGAATCTTGGGAGTATGGCTACACCTTC
CASSESWEYGYTF
>NA|few|TRBV2|TRBJ2-5
TGTGCCAGCAGCGACCCGACAGGAGCTCAAGAGACCCAGTACTTC
CASSDPTGAQETQYF
>TRBD2|NA|TRBV3-1/TRBV3-2|TRBJ2-5
TGTGCCAGCAGCCCACTAGCGGGGGACGCGCTAGGACAAGAGACCCAGTACTTC
CASSPLAGDALGQETQYF
>TRBD2|NA|TRBV5-3|TRBJ2-1
TGTGCCAGAAGCCCCGGACTAGCGCTGGGGAATGAGCAGTTCTTC
CARSPGLALGNEQFF
>NA|NA|TRBV28|TRBJ1-2
TGTGCCAGCAGCCCCTCAGGGAGAGTTAACTATGGCTACACCTTC
CASSPSGRVNYGYTF
>NA|NA|TRBV9|TRBJ1-1
TGTGCCAGCTCCCCCCGGGGTTCGCTTACTGAAGCTTTCTTT
CASSPRGSLTEAFF
>NA|NA|TRBV7-2|TRBJ2-2
TGTGCCAGCATCCCTGGGGGCGTAAGGGCCGGGGAGCTGTTTTTT
CASIPGGVRAGELFF
>TRBD2|NA|TRBV7-7|TRBJ2-1
TGTGCCAGCAGCCTTTCGACTAGCGGGGGGTTCAATGAGCAGTTCTTC
CASSLSTSGGFNEQFF
>NA|NA|TRBV11-2|TRBJ2-3
TGTGCCAGCAGCACCGGGCCCCCGCAGTATTTT
CASSTGPPQYF
>NA|NA|TRBV6-5|TRBJ2-5
TGTGCCAGCAGGCAAACAGGGATAGGATATGAGACCCAGTACTTC
CASRQTGIGYETQYF